This entry concerns a single T cell receptor (beta chain). Germline CDR1 reads DFQATT; CDR2 reads SNEGSKA (reference sequence). The CDR3 spans 15 residues. V shed 1 base and J 3 bases; nucleotides not matched to a gene: 3. These data belong to a study of patients and donors after allogeneic stem cell transplantation. TCRdb used MiXCR to reprocess the RT-PCR reads, holding one entry per CDR3 protein. Of fewer than 500,000 distinct CDR3 sequences in the sample, roughly 16% are singletons; the top ten hold roughly 7%. This clonotype was sampled from a human donor who was either an allogeneic HSCT recipient or a stem cell or donor lymphocyte infusion donor (not recorded which). It is not recorded whose cells these are; they may come from a transplant donor. The chain employs TRBV20-1 and TRBJ1-6; 7 bases fit TRBD1. Sequencing was done on a sample of blood, either unsorted or a sorted T cell fraction (not recorded which). The CDR3, as DNA: TGCAGTGCTAGAGGGGGGACAGTCTATAATTCACCCCTCCACTTT. Amino acids: CSARGGTVYNSPLHF.